Reported below is one T cell receptor (beta chain). No cognate antigen has been identified for it. The junction departs from the called germline gene at one end, perhaps through a read error. This sample is part of a study of blood T cell repertoires in COVID-19 (dated by TCRdb to 2019 to 2021). Study-wide context: Samples from collaborators originated in the United States, Italy and Spain and spanned both the acute and convalescent phases of COVID-19. Where available, HLA class I and class II types were taken from metadata supplied by the sample provider and were not determined by assay-based typing. Deeply sampled blood TCRbeta repertoires from subjects exposed to, actively infected with, or recovered from COVID-19 were included in the dataset. A freely available public database, intended as a resource for researchers studying the immune response to SARS-CoV-2, is where the repertoires were released. Samples came from the ongoing ImmuneRACE study (first 160 participants) plus 1,254 subjects from 6 global collaborators. The sample metadata nearly always contained a de-identified subject ID, COVID-19 status, age in years and sex. The prospective study material was composed of cDNA or gDNA derived from T cells, B-cell-depleted T cells, or PBMCs.

Each collaborating institution followed its own protocols to collect whole blood in K2EDTA tubes. For TCRbeta analysis, collaborator samples were shipped as frozen whole blood, as isolated PBMCs, or as DNA extracted from either sample type. TCRbeta CDR3 regions were amplified from genomic DNA using the immunoSEQ Assay, a bias-controlled multiplex PCR. From the authors' description of their analysis: The number of nucleated cells in each sample was estimated from the amplification of reference gene primers within the assay. To quantify the absolute abundance of each unique TCRbeta CDR3 rearrangement, sequence reads were collapsed and filtered. For each sample, productive Simpson clonality was calculated as the square root of Simpson's diversity index over productive rearrangements. Not all clones reach the TCRdb copy of this immuneACCESS table, which keeps in-frame sequences only. Checked studies attribute under half of the gap to unresolved V genes and leave the rest unexplained. V, J and clone size are those of that table, while D and trimming were read from the DNA. This sample comprises about 170,000 clones, 80% to 85% of them detected only once. The ten most abundant clones make up around 9.9% of the sample.

The CDR3 spans 14 residues, from the cysteine through the phenylalanine. Only the CDR3 region is kept as DNA, spanning 42 bases read in frame from base 1. The germline V gene (reference sequence) specifies GTSNPN as CDR1 and SVGIG as CDR2. General conclusions and limits of the study: The amount of clinical and demographic metadata varied by source and participant and was provided uncurated.

The clonotype comes from a man aged 70-80 years with active or convalescent COVID-19. Rearrangement joined TRBV30 to TRBJ2-1; 8 middle bases align to TRBD2. The sequenced sample consisted of peripheral blood. The base sequence is TGTGTCTGGAGGGCTACTAGCGGATACAATGAGCAGTTCTTC. Its translation reads: CVWRATSGYNEQFF.